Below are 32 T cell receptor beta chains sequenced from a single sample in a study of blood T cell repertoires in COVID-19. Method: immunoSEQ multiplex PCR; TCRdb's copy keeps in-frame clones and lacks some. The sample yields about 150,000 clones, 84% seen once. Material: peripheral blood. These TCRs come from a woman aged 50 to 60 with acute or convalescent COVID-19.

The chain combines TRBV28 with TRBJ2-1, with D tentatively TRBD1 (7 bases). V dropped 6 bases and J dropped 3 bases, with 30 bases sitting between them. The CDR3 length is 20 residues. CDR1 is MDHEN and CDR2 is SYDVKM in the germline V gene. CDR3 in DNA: TGTGCCAGCAGCCCGGGACAGTCAGGGGTCGCCCTAGCGAGCTACAATGAGCAGTTCTTC. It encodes CASSPGQSGVALASYNEQFF.

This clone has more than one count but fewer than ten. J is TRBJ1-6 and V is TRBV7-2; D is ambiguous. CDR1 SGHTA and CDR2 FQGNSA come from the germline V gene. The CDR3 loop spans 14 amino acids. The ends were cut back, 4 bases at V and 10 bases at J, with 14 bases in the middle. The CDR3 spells CASSSIGGYSPLHF. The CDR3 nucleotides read TGTGCCAGCAGCTCAATCGGAGGCTACTCACCCCTCCACTTT.

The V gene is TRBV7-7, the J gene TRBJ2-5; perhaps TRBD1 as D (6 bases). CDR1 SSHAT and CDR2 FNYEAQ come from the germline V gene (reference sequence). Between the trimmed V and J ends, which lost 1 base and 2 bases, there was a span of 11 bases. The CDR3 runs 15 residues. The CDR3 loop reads CASSLGGQLQETQYF. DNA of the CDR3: TGTGCCAGCAGCTTAGGGGGGCAGTTACAAGAGACCCAGTACTTC.

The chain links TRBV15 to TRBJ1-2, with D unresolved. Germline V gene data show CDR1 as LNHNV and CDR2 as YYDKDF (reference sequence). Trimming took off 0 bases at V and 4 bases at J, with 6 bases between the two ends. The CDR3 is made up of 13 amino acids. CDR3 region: CATSREAGYGYTF. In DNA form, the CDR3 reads TGTGCCACCAGCAGAGAGGCAGGCTATGGCTACACCTTC.

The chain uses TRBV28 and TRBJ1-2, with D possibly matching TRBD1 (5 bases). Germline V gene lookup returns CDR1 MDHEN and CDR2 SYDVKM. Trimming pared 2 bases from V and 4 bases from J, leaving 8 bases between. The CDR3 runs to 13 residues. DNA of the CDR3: TGTGCCAGCAGTTTACAGGGCTCCTATGGCTACACCTTC. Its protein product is CASSLQGSYGYTF.

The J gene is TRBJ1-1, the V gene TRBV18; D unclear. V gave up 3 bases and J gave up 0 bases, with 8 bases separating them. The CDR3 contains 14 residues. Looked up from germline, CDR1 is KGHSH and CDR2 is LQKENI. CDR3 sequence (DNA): TGTGCCAGCTCACCGGCAACCATGAACACTGAAGCTTTCTTT. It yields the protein CASSPATMNTEAFF.

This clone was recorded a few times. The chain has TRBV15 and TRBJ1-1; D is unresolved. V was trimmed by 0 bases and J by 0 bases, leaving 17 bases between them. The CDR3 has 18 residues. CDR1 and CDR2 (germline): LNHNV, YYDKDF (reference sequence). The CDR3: CATSRDSVFRHLNTEAFF. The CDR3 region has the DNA TGTGCCACCAGCAGAGATTCGGTTTTTCGACACCTGAACACTGAAGCTTTCTTT.

The CDR3 is CASSQGPFFGTGGMQETQYF. CDR3 nucleotides: TGCGCCAGCAGCCAGGGACCCTTTTTCGGGACAGGGGGGATGCAAGAGACCCAGTACTTC. This chain uses TRBV4-3 with TRBJ2-5; TRBD1 aligns across 11 bases. V lost 3 bases and J lost 2; bases outside the gene matches: 17. The CDR3 loop spans 20 amino acids. Germline lookup yields CDR1 LGHNA and CDR2 YSLEER.

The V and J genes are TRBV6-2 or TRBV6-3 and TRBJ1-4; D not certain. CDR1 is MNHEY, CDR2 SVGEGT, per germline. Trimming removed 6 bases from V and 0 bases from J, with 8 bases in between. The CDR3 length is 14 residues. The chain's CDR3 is CASSSDATNEKLFF. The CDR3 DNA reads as TGTGCCAGCAGCTCAGATGCAACTAATGAAAAACTGTTTTTT.

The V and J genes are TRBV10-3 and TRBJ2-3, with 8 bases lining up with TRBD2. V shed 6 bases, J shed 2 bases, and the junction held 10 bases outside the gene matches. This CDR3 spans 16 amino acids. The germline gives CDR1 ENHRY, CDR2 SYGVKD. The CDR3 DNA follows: TGTGCCATCAGCCCAGGCATAGCGGGGTACACAGATACGCAGTATTTT. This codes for CAISPGIAGYTDTQYF.

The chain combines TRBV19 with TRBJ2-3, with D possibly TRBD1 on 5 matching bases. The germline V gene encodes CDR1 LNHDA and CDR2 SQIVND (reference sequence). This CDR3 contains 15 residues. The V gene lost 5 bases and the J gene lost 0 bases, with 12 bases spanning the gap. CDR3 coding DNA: TGTGCCAGTAGTGATAGAGACAGCAGCACAGATACGCAGTATTTT. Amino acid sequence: CASSDRDSSTDTQYF. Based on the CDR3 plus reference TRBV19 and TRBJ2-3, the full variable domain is DGGITQSPKYLFRKEGQNVTLSCEQNLNHDAMYWYRQDPGQGLRLIYYSQIVNDFQKGDIAEGYSVSREKKESFPLTVTSAQKNPTAFYLCASSDRDSSTDTQYFGPGTRLTVL.

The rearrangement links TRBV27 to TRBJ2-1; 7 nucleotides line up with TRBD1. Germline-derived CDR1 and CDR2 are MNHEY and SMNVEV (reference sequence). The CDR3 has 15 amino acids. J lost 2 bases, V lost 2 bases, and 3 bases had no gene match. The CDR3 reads CASSLAGGAYNEQFF. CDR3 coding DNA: TGTGCCAGCAGTTTAGCAGGGGGAGCCTACAATGAGCAGTTCTTC.

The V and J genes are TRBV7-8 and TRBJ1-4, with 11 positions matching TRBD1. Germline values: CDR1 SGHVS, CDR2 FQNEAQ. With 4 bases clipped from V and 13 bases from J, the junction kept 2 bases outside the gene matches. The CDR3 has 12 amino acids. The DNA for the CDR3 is TGTGCCAGCAGCTCGGGGACAGGGGGACTGTTTTTT. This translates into CASSSGTGGLFF.

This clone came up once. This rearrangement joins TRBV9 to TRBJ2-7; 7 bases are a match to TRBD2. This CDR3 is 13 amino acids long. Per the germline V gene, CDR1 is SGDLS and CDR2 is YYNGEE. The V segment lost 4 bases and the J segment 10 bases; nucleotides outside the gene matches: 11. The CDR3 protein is CASSPQPGGRQYF. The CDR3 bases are TGTGCCAGCAGCCCACAGCCGGGAGGCCGACAGTACTTC.

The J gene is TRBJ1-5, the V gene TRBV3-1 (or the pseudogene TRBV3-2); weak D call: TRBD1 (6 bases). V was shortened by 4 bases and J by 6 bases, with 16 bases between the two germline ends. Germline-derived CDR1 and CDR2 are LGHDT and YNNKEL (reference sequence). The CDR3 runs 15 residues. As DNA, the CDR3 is TGTGCCAGCAGCCCCCGCCGGGGGGCGGGTCAGCCCCAGCATTTT. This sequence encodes CASSPRRGAGQPQHF.

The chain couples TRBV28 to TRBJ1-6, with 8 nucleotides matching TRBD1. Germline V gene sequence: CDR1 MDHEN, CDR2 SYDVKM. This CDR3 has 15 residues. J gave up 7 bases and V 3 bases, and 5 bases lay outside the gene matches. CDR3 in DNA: TGTGCCAGCAGTTTCTACGGACAGGGAAATTCACCCCTCCACTTT. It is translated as CASSFYGQGNSPLHF.

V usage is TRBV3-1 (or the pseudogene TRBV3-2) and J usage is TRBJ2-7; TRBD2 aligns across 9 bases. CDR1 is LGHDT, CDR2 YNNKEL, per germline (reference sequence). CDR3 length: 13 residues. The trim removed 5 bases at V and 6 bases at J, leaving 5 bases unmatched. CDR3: CASSELAGGEQYF. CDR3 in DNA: TGTGCCAGCAGCGAACTAGCGGGCGGCGAGCAGTACTTC.

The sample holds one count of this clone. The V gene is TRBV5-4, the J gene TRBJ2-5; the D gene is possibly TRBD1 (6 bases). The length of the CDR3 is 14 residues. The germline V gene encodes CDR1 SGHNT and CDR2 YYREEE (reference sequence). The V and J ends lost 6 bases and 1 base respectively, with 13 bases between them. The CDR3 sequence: CASTTRDTQETQYF. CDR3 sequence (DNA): TGTGCCAGCACCACACGGGACACCCAAGAGACCCAGTACTTC.

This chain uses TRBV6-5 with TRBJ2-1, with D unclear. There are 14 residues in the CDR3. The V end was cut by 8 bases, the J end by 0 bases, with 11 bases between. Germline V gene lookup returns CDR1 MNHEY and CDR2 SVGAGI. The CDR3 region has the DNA TGTGCCAGCGCCTCTATGAGCTCCTACAATGAGCAGTTCTTC. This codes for CASASMSSYNEQFF.

For the CDR3, the DNA is TGTGCCAGCAGCTTAGAGACAGGGACCCTGACTAATGAAAAACTGTTTTTT. This codes for CASSLETGTLTNEKLFF. This sequence joins TRBV7-9 and TRBJ1-4; 7 nucleotides agree with TRBD1. The CDR3 is 17 residues long. CDR1 and CDR2 from the germline V gene are SEHNR and FQNEAQ (reference sequence). The V and J ends lost 1 base and 2 bases, in that order; junction bases with no gene match: 7.

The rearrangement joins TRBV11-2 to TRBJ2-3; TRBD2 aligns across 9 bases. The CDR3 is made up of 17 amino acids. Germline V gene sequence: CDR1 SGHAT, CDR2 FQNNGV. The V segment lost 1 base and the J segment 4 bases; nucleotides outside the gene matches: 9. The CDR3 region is CASSLGRAGGMADTQYF. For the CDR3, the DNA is TGTGCCAGCAGCTTAGGACGTGCGGGAGGGATGGCAGATACGCAGTATTTT.

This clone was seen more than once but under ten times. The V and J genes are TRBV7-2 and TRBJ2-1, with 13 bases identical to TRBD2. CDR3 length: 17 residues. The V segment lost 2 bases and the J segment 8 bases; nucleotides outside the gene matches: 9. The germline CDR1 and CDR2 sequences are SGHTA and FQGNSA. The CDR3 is CASSLTTTSGGAYEQFF. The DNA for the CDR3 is TGTGCCAGCAGCTTAACTACCACTAGCGGGGGGGCTTATGAGCAGTTCTTC.

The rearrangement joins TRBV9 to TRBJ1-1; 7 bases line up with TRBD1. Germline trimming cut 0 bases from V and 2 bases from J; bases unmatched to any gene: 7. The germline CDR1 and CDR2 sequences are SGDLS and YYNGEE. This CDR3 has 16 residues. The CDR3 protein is CASSVDAGGPNTEAFF. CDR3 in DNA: TGTGCCAGCAGCGTAGATGCAGGGGGACCTAACACTGAAGCTTTCTTT.

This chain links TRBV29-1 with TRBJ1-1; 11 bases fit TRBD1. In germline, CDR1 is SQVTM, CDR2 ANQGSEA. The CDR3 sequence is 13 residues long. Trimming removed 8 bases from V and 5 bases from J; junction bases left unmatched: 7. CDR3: CSTGQGARTEAFF. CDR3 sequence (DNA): TGCAGCACCGGACAGGGGGCGAGGACTGAAGCTTTCTTT.

The CDR3 region has the DNA TGTGCCAGCAGCTTAGGGGCACCTGGGGCCAACGTCCTGACTTTC. This translates into CASSLGAPGANVLTF. The chain links TRBV7-3 to TRBJ2-6; a weak D match, TRBD1 (5 bases). CDR1 is SGHTA, CDR2 FQGTGA, per germline. Trimming left V 2 bases short and J 2 bases short, with 7 bases between. The CDR3 extends over 15 amino acids.

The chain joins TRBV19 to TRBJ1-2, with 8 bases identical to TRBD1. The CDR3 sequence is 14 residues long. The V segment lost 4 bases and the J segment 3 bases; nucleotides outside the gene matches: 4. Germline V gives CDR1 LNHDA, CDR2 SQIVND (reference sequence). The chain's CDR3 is CASSTRQGHYGYTF. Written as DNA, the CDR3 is TGTGCCAGTAGTACCAGACAGGGGCACTATGGCTACACCTTC.

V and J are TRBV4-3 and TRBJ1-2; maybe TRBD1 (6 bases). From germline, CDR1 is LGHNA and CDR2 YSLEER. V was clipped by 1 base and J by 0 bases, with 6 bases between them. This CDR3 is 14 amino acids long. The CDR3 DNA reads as TGCGCCAGCAGCCAAGGGACAGCTAACTATGGCTACACCTTC. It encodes CASSQGTANYGYTF.

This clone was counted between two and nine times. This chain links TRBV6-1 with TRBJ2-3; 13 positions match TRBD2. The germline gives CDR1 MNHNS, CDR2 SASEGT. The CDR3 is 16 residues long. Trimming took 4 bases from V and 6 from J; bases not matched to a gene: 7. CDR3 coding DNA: TGTGCCAGCAGTGTGACTAGCGGGAGGTCGGGTGATACGCAGTATTTT. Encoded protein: CASSVTSGRSGDTQYF.

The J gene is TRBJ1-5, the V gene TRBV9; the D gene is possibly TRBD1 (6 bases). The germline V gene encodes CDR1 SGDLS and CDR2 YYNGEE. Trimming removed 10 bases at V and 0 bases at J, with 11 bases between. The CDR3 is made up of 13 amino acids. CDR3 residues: CASHRDSNQPQHF. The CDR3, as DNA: TGTGCCTCCCACAGGGATAGCAATCAGCCCCAGCATTTT.

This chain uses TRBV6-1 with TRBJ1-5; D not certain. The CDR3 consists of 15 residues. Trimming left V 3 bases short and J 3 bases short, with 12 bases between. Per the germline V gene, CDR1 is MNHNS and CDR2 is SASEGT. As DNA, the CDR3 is TGTGCCAGCAGTGAGGCAGGACTCGTCAATCAGCCCCAGCATTTT. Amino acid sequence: CASSEAGLVNQPQHF.

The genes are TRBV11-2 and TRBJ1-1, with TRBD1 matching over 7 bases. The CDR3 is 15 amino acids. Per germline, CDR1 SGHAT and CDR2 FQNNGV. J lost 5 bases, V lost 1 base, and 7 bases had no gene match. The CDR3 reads CASSLGSQGGTEAFF. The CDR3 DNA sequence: TGTGCCAGCAGCTTAGGATCGCAGGGGGGAACTGAAGCTTTCTTT.

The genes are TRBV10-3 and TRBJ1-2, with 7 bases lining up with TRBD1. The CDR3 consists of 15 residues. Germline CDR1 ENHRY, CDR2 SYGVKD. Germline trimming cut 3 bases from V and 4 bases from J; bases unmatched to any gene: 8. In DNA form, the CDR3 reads TGTGCCATCAGTGAAGGGACAGACATTTTCTATGGCTACACCTTC. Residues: CAISEGTDIFYGYTF.